This T cell receptor (beta chain) was observed in a study of cytomegalovirus exposure and HLA in healthy donors. Points from the study as a whole: In a later analysis, compared with equally common non-associated chains, HLA-associated beta chains were more expanded.

CDR3 length: 15 amino acids. With 4 bases clipped from V and 6 bases from J, the junction kept 8 bases outside the gene matches. Looked up from germline, CDR1 is SGHNT and CDR2 is YENEEA. The PCR made use of 60 Vbeta and 13 Jbeta primers. Clones were sequenced by immunoSEQ multiplex PCR, and TCRdb holds only the in-frame ones, with some missing. Of roughly 200,000 clones in the sample, around 80% are singletons; the top ten hold under 4.5%. As to this clone: Its antigen is unknown.

Healthy people donating bone marrow made up the donors. The rearrangement joins TRBV11-3 to TRBJ2-7; 11 nucleotides match TRBD1. The origin of this receptor is a woman in her 30s in good health and CMV-seropositive. Input material: PBMCs. The CDR3 protein is CASSSDRTGGGEQYF. In nucleotides, the CDR3 is TGTGCCAGCAGCTCCGACCGGACAGGGGGCGGCGAGCAGTACTTC.